Here is one T cell receptor beta chain with its context. Its antigen is not known. The CDR3 is made up of 14 amino acids. V was cut by 2 bases and J by 4 bases, with 8 bases left in between. CDR1 is MNHEY, CDR2 SVGEGT, per germline. Amplified TCR beta CDR3 regions came from RNA transcripts. When the TCR CDR3 underwent first-round RT-PCR, the HTBI primer set was used. MiXCR, run by TCRdb on the multiplex PCR reads, gives a single entry per CDR3 protein. The sample lists hundreds of thousands of distinct CDR3 sequences; just over 45% were seen once. This specimen comes from a study of T cells in Graves' hyperthyroidism and ophthalmopathy. Findings and limits, study-wide: Also found in blood were most expanded thyroid clonotypes above 0.001.

Specimen: peripheral blood or thyroid tissue (not recorded which). V usage is TRBV6-2 or TRBV6-3 and J usage is TRBJ2-2, with D maybe TRBD2 (6 bases). The sequence derives from a woman younger than 35 with Graves' hyperthyroidism. This CDR3 is CASSYAGFTGELFF. In DNA, the CDR3 is TGTGCCAGCAGTTACGCGGGATTCACCGGGGAGCTGTTTTTT.